Presented here are 14 T cell receptor beta chains from one specimen sequenced in a study of T cell changes during pregnancy in multiple sclerosis. Profiling relied on immunoSEQ multiplex PCR, and the TCRdb table lists in-frame clones only, not all of them. Of under 45,000 clones in the sample, almost 95% were seen once. Sample: CD4+ T cells from peripheral blood mononuclear cells, taken in the third trimester of pregnancy. These receptors came from a female donor in good health, enrolled as a control in a pregnancy study.

This clone was detected once. The rearrangement links TRBV5-1 to TRBJ1-2; a weak D match, TRBD1 (6 bases). Deletions cut 0 bases from V and 5 bases from J, with 11 bases between. CDR1 and CDR2 from the germline V gene are SGHRS and YFSETQ. The CDR3 spans 14 residues. DNA for the CDR3: TGCGCCAGCAGCTTGGGACAGGTGGGATATGGCTACACCTTC. Translating it yields CASSLGQVGYGYTF.

This clone was seen a single time. V is TRBV6-5 and J is TRBJ2-6; D call uncertain. There are 15 residues in the CDR3. The V gene lost 2 bases and the J gene lost 0 bases, with 5 bases spanning the gap. Germline CDR1 reads MNHEY; CDR2 reads SVGAGI. In nucleotides, the CDR3 is TGTGCCAGCAGTTACGTAAACTCTGGGGCCAACGTCCTGACTTTC. It translates to CASSYVNSGANVLTF.

CDR3 residues: CASSLRAGGRNTIYF. The DNA for the CDR3 is TGCGCCAGCAGCCTTCGGGCAGGGGGCCGAAACACCATATATTTT. The rearrangement joins TRBV4-1 to TRBJ1-3, with 8 bases identical to TRBD1. Germline V gives CDR1 MGHRA, CDR2 YSYEKL. This CDR3 is built from 15 residues. V lost 4 bases and J lost 5; bases outside the gene matches: 7.

This clone was observed a single time. The CDR3 sequence: CASRAYQGGNEKLFF. The CDR3 nucleotides are TGTGCCAGCAGAGCTTACCAGGGGGGTAATGAAAAACTGTTTTTT. J is TRBJ1-4 and V is TRBV2; 7 bases are a match to TRBD1. The CDR3 sequence is 15 residues long. Germline V CDR1 and CDR2: SNHLY, FYNNEI. V dropped 6 bases and J dropped 4; count of bases not matched to a gene: 8.

CDR3 nucleotides: TGCGCCAGCAGTCAGCCTCGACAGGGGAACACTGAAGCTTTCTTT. Amino acids: CASSQPRQGNTEAFF. The chain is built from TRBV4-3 and TRBJ1-1; TRBD1 matches at 7 bases. Trimming at V came to 6 bases and at J to 1 base, leaving 8 bases not matched to a gene. Germline V gene lookup returns CDR1 LGHNA and CDR2 YSLEER. The CDR3 totals 15 residues.

V usage is TRBV27 and J usage is TRBJ2-7; 7 positions match TRBD1. V trimming: 6 bases; J trimming: 0 bases; junction bases outside the gene matches: 5. From germline, CDR1 is MNHEY and CDR2 SMNVEV (reference sequence). This CDR3 comprises 14 residues. The CDR3 reads CASRRGQSSYEQYF. Here the CDR3 DNA reads TGTGCCAGCAGAAGGGGACAGAGCTCCTACGAGCAGTACTTC.

This clone was counted only a few times. The chain recombines TRBV6-5 with TRBJ1-1; TRBD1 aligns across 9 bases. Germline V lookup: CDR1 MNHEY, CDR2 SVGAGI. The V and J ends lost 4 bases and 0 bases, in that order; junction bases with no gene match: 6. The CDR3 has 16 amino acids. The CDR3 reads CASSFGQGRLNTEAFF. DNA for the CDR3: TGTGCCAGCAGTTTTGGACAGGGGCGTCTGAACACTGAAGCTTTCTTT.

This chain joins TRBV7-9 and TRBJ2-5, with 7 nucleotides matching TRBD2. CDR1 and CDR2 (germline): SEHNR, FQNEAQ (reference sequence). Losses at the gene ends were 2 bases for V and 4 bases for J; bases not matched to a gene: 16. The CDR3 loop spans 18 amino acids. Here the CDR3 reads CASSLKILGTMLGETQYF. CDR3 coding DNA: TGTGCCAGCAGCTTAAAAATTTTGGGGACTATGCTCGGAGAGACCCAGTACTTC.

The gene calls are TRBV4-3 and TRBJ2-5, with a possible D match to TRBD1 (6 bases). V lost 2 bases and J lost 5, with 15 bases in between. The CDR3 has 15 amino acids. Germline values: CDR1 LGHNA, CDR2 YSLEER. The CDR3 DNA follows: TGCGCCAGCAGCCAATTGGGGCTAGGGGGTGAGACCCAGTACTTC. Translating it yields CASSQLGLGGETQYF.

The V gene is TRBV7-2, the J gene TRBJ2-7, with D perhaps matching TRBD1 (5 bases). The CDR3 length is 13 residues. V shed 2 bases and J shed 2 bases, with 7 bases lying between them. The germline V gene has CDR1 SGHTA and CDR2 FQGNSA. CDR3 sequence reads: CASSLQGPYEQYF. CDR3 coding DNA: TGTGCCAGCAGCTTACAGGGCCCCTACGAGCAGTACTTC.

The chain is built from TRBV12-5 and TRBJ1-6; no firm D call. There are 18 residues in the CDR3. The germline CDR1 and CDR2 sequences are LGHNT and FRNRAP. V was shortened by 0 bases and J by 8 bases, with 20 bases between the two germline ends. This chain's CDR3 is CASGLVCPRGFWDSPLHF. The DNA of the CDR3 is TGTGCTAGTGGTTTGGTATGTCCTCGGGGTTTTTGGGATTCACCCCTCCACTTT.

The chain uses TRBV18 and TRBJ2-6; the match to TRBD2 covers 10 bases. The length of the CDR3 is 19 residues. V shed 4 bases, J shed 0 bases, and the junction held 9 bases outside the gene matches. Germline V lookup: CDR1 KGHSH, CDR2 LQKENI. The CDR3 DNA sequence: TGTGCCAGCTCACAAGCCCCTAGCGGGGGTTCCTCTGGGGCCAACGTCCTGACTTTC. Its translation is CASSQAPSGGSSGANVLTF.

The V gene is TRBV5-1, the J gene TRBJ1-1; D might be TRBD1 (6 bases). CDR1 and CDR2 (germline): SGHRS, YFSETQ. Trimming shortened V by 4 bases and J by 1 base, and 14 bases separated the two germline ends. This CDR3 comprises 15 residues. CDR3 sequence (DNA): TGCGCCAGCAGCCCAGACAGGATTACGAACACTGAAGCTTTCTTT. Translated, it gives CASSPDRITNTEAFF.

The CDR3 is CASSLKGLEAFF. The CDR3 region has the DNA TGTGCCAGCAGCTTAAAGGGACTTGAAGCTTTCTTT. This chain connects TRBV7-9 to TRBJ1-1, with a weak D call TRBD1 (5 bases). This CDR3 is 12 amino acids long. V shed 2 bases and J shed 7 bases, with 8 bases lying between them. The V gene's germline CDR1 is SEHNR and CDR2 FQNEAQ (reference sequence).